Below are 24 T cell receptor beta chains sequenced from a single sample in a study of human T cells and chemical hapten exposure (dated by TCRdb to about 2021). Libraries were prepared through RACE. The run used a NextSeq 500. TCRdb reran the public reads through fastp at Q25 and MiXCR, keeping productive beta chains. CDR3 protein duplicates are merged, each entry listing the most common genes and DNA. This sample holds 80,000 to 100,000 distinct CDR3 sequences; about 10% were observed only once. Approximately 5% of the sample goes to the ten largest clones. Interpreted using the paper, the time point label stands for: patch test 2, 6 weeks after DPC sensitization. What the treatment or condition label conveys for this sample: therapeutic diphenylcyclopropenone sensitization with weekly scalp DPC. Specimen: whole blood, collected in connection with sensitization to the hapten diphenylcyclopropenone (DPC). Receptors originate from a woman in her fifties or sixties with alopecia areata. Some clones in this sample may be carry-over from other donors' samples.

This clonotype was recorded many times. The CDR3 is CASSQVGSAITDTQYF. The CDR3 DNA follows: TGTGCCAGCAGCCAGGTCGGGAGCGCTATCACAGATACGCAGTATTTT. The chain couples TRBV14 to TRBJ2-3; a possible D gene is TRBD2 (6 bases). The CDR3 totals 16 residues. Germline V gene sequence: CDR1 SGHDN, CDR2 FVKESK. Trimming cost V 3 bases and J 2 bases, with 15 bases left between them.

This clonotype was picked up one time. The junction and the germline gene differ at one end; a read error may be behind it. This chain links TRBV3-1 with TRBJ2-1, with 8 bases identical to TRBD2. The CDR3 contains 15 residues. CDR1 is LGHDT and CDR2 is YNNKEL in the germline V gene (reference sequence). The CDR3 DNA reads TGTACCAGCAGCCTCGCCAGCGGGAGTTTCAATGAGCAGTTCTTC. Translated: CTSSLASGSFNEQFF.

This clonotype appeared a few times. This rearrangement joins TRBV19 to TRBJ1-3; no reliable D call. Between the trimmed V and J ends, which lost 7 bases and 4 bases, there was a span of 11 bases. Looked up from germline, CDR1 is LNHDA and CDR2 is SQIVND (reference sequence). The CDR3 consists of 13 residues. The CDR3 DNA sequence: TGTGCCAGTACGGAATCGAGGGGAAACACCATATATTTT. It specifies CASTESRGNTIYF.

In this sample, this clonotype turned up a few times. DNA of the CDR3: TGTGCCAGCAGCCAAGGTTCCAGGACCTACCAAGAGACCCAGTACTTC. As protein: CASSQGSRTYQETQYF. The chain combines TRBV14 with TRBJ2-5; D unclear. CDR3 length equals 16 residues. Trimming pared 1 base from V and 0 bases from J, leaving 12 bases between. The germline gives CDR1 SGHDN, CDR2 FVKESK.

In nucleotides, the CDR3 is TGTGCCAGCTCACCGATCAGAATCATGAACACTGAAGCTTTCTTT. Protein product: CASSPIRIMNTEAFF. The chain joins TRBV18 to TRBJ1-1, with D hard to call. The germline V gene encodes CDR1 KGHSH and CDR2 LQKENI. The CDR3 consists of 15 residues. Trimming stripped 3 bases from V and 0 bases from J, with 11 bases between.

This clonotype came up many times. The chain combines TRBV19 with TRBJ1-5; D unresolved. V lost 4 bases and J 2 bases, leaving 3 bases between the germline ends. The CDR3 has 12 residues. In germline, CDR1 is LNHDA, CDR2 SQIVND (reference sequence). CDR3 in DNA: TGTGCCAGTAGTAATCGCAATCAGCCCCAGCATTTT. Residues: CASSNRNQPQHF.

This chain uses TRBV29-1 with TRBJ2-1; 10 bases fit TRBD2. With V trimmed by 5 bases and J by 0 bases, 7 bases remained unmatched. Germline values: CDR1 SQVTM, CDR2 ANQGSEA. The CDR3 is 16 amino acids. The CDR3 spells CSVHSSSGGSYNEQFF. CDR3 coding DNA: TGCAGCGTTCACTCTTCTAGCGGGGGCTCCTACAATGAGCAGTTCTTC.

The rearrangement links TRBV27 to TRBJ1-1; no definite D call. This CDR3 is 15 amino acids long. Germline CDR1 reads MNHEY; CDR2 reads SMNVEV (reference sequence). Trimming cost V 6 bases and J 1 base, with 15 bases left between them. The CDR3 sequence is CASRPFSAGNTEAFF. In nucleotides, the CDR3 is TGTGCCAGCAGGCCTTTCAGTGCGGGGAACACTGAAGCTTTCTTT.

The gene calls are TRBV20-1 and TRBJ1-4, with 8 bases aligning to TRBD1. The V gene's germline CDR1 is DFQATT and CDR2 SNEGSKA (reference sequence). Trimming at V came to 5 bases and at J to 3 bases, leaving 5 bases not matched to a gene. There are 14 residues in the CDR3. This CDR3 reads CSAPTGGANEKLFF. The CDR3 DNA reads as TGCAGTGCTCCTACAGGGGGTGCTAATGAAAAACTGTTTTTT.

This clonotype was observed at least ten times. The rearrangement joins TRBV21-1 to TRBJ2-1. TRBV21-1 is reported as a pseudogene. This CDR3 is built from 14 residues. The CDR3 sequence: CASSKNSEYNEQFF. The CDR3 nucleotides read TGTGCCAGCAGCAAAAACTCTGAGTACAATGAGCAGTTCTTC.

This clonotype showed up just a few times. Possible read error: a much larger clone is one base away. The chain uses TRBV5-1 and TRBJ2-1; possibly TRBD1 for D (5 bases). Germline V gives CDR1 SGHRS, CDR2 YFSETQ. This CDR3 has 12 residues. Trimming removed 3 bases at V and 12 bases at J, with 13 bases between. The CDR3 sequence: CASSSRGPGQFF. CDR3 DNA: TGCGCCAGCAGCTCTAGGGGTCCTGGGCAGTTCTTC.

This clonotype was seen repeatedly, ten times or more. V gene TRBV23-1 combines with J gene TRBJ1-1; D unclear. TRBV23-1 has ORF status, its function being uncertain. V shed 8 bases and J shed 5 bases, with 15 bases lying between them. The CDR3 covers 13 residues. For the CDR3, the DNA is TGCGCCAGCGGACGGACCGGGAAGACTGAAGCTTTCTTT. This translates into CASGRTGKTEAFF.

The chain combines TRBV18 with TRBJ1-3; D is possibly TRBD1 (6 bases). Trimming took off 2 bases at V and 0 bases at J, with 11 bases between the two ends. The CDR3 has 16 residues. CDR1 KGHSH and CDR2 LQKENI come from the germline V gene. The chain's CDR3 is CASSPSGVSSGNTIYF. The CDR3 DNA reads as TGTGCCAGCTCACCATCAGGGGTTTCCTCTGGAAACACCATATATTTT.

In this sample, this clonotype turned up many times. V gene TRBV7-9 combines with J gene TRBJ2-4, with D maybe TRBD1 (5 bases). The V end lost 5 bases, the J end lost 0 bases, and 17 bases lay between the germline ends. The CDR3 has 17 amino acids. The germline CDR1 and CDR2 sequences are SEHNR and FQNEAQ (reference sequence). The CDR3 sequence: CASSPFLGRLAKNIQYF. DNA of the CDR3: TGTGCCAGCAGCCCCTTTTTGGGGCGTTTAGCCAAAAACATTCAGTACTTC.

The chain carries TRBV20-1 and TRBJ2-7; TRBD2 might be the D (5 bases). V lost 1 base and J lost 3, with 13 bases in between. CDR3 length equals 14 residues. In germline, CDR1 is DFQATT, CDR2 SNEGSKA (reference sequence). The CDR3 DNA reads as TGCAGTGCTAGAGGAAGGACGGGGAGCTACGAGCAGTACTTC. Encoded protein: CSARGRTGSYEQYF.

This clonotype has only a few counts. This chain joins TRBV6-2 or TRBV6-3 and TRBJ2-5; TRBD1 agrees at 11 bases. CDR3 length: 14 amino acids. J was trimmed by 5 bases and V by 4 bases; bases with no gene match: 3. CDR1 is MNHEY, CDR2 SVGEGT, per germline. In nucleotides, the CDR3 is TGTGCCAGCAGTTGGGACAGGGGGATGGAGACCCAGTACTTC. This sequence encodes CASSWDRGMETQYF.

The chain combines TRBV7-2 with TRBJ1-5; no firm D call. Germline values: CDR1 SGHTA, CDR2 FQGNSA. CDR3 size: 15 residues. V dropped 5 bases and J dropped 7 bases, with 18 bases sitting between them. The CDR3 region has the DNA TGTGCCAGCAGCCAATCCACCGGCACGGAACAGCCCCAGCATTTT. Translation gives CASSQSTGTEQPQHF.

This clonotype was recorded at least ten times. V is TRBV2 and J is TRBJ2-1, with D possibly matching TRBD2 (5 bases). The germline V gene has CDR1 SNHLY and CDR2 FYNNEI. The CDR3 consists of 17 residues. The germline V and J ends were trimmed by 4 bases and 2 bases, with 18 bases remaining between them. CDR3 residues: CASSADTGIRTYNEQFF. Written as DNA, the CDR3 is TGTGCCAGCAGTGCGGATACGGGGATTAGGACCTACAATGAGCAGTTCTTC.

Only a few counts were recorded for this clonotype. The V gene is TRBV9, the J gene TRBJ2-1, with 7 bases fitting TRBD1. The CDR3 is 12 amino acids. The V gene's germline CDR1 is SGDLS and CDR2 YYNGEE. V lost 3 bases and J lost 6; bases outside the gene matches: 0. The CDR3 loop is CASSGQGNEQFF. The CDR3, as DNA: TGTGCCAGCAGCGGACAGGGCAATGAGCAGTTCTTC. The whole variable domain, filled in from reference TRBV9 and TRBJ2-1, reads DSGVTQTPKHLITATGQRVTLRCSPRSGDLSVYWYQQSLDQGLQFLIQYYNGEERAKGNILERFSAQQFPDLHSELNLSSLELGDSALYFCASSGQGNEQFFGPGTRLTVL.

As for this clonotype: A clone one base away is much larger, so this may be a read error. The chain links TRBV7-9 to TRBJ2-1, with 9 bases identical to TRBD2. CDR3 length: 13 residues. Germline lookup yields CDR1 SEHNR and CDR2 FQNEAQ (reference sequence). V was clipped by 4 bases and J by 10 bases; unmatched bases: 5. The CDR3 loop is CASSSLSGREQFF. The CDR3 nucleotides read TGTGCCAGCAGCTCCCTTAGCGGGAGAGAGCAGTTCTTC.

This clonotype has only a few counts. This sequence joins TRBV10-2 and TRBJ2-7, with TRBD1 matching 9 bases. The J segment lost 5 bases and the V segment lost 5 bases, leaving 1 base of the junction unmatched. The CDR3 runs 12 residues. Germline V gives CDR1 WSHSY, CDR2 SAAADI. For the CDR3, the DNA is TGCGCCAGCAGTAGACAGGGGGACGAGCAGTACTTC. Translated: CASSRQGDEQYF.

In its sample, this clonotype was seen a few times. The V call is TRBV29-1, the J call TRBJ1-2, with unresolved D. CDR1 is SQVTM, CDR2 ANQGSEA, per germline. There are 11 residues in the CDR3. The V gene lost 6 bases and the J gene lost 8 bases, with 13 bases spanning the gap. CDR3 nucleotides: TGCAGCGTGAATCACGGATACGGCTACACCTTC. The encoded protein is CSVNHGYGYTF.

The V gene is TRBV5-4, the J gene TRBJ2-1; no firm D call. The CDR3 is made up of 12 amino acids. Germline loops: CDR1 SGHNT, CDR2 YYREEE (reference sequence). Trimming removed 3 bases from V and 9 bases from J, with 10 bases in between. CDR3 DNA sequence: TGTGCCAGCAGCTCGTCCGGGCCTGAGCAGTTCTTC. Protein product: CASSSSGPEQFF.

This chain links TRBV11-2 with TRBJ2-1, with 9 bases matching TRBD1. Per germline, CDR1 SGHAT and CDR2 FQNNGV. The length of the CDR3 is 13 residues. With V trimmed by 5 bases and J by 7 bases, 3 bases remained unmatched. As DNA, the CDR3 is TGTGCCAGCAGCCGAGGACAGGGGAATGAGCAGTTCTTC. This codes for CASSRGQGNEQFF.